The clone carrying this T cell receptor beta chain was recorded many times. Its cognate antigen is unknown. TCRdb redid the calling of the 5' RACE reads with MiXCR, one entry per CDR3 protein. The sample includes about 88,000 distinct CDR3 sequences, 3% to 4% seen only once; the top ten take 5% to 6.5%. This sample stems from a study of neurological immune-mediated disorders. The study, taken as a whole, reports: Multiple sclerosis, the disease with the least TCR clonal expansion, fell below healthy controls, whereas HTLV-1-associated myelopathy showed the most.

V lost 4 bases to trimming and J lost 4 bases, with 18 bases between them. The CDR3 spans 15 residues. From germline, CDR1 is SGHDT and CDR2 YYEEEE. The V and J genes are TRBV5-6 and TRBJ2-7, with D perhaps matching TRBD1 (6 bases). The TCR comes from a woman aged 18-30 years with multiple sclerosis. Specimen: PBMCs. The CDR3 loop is CASSPGPSDRYEQYF. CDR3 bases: TGTGCCAGCAGCCCGGGACCCTCTGACAGGTACGAGCAGTACTTC.